This note documents a single TCR beta chain sequence. Its specificity is not known. From the reads, TCRdb called clonotypes with MiXCR, one entry per CDR3 protein. This repertoire shows under 150,000 distinct CDR3 sequences, 20% to 30% found once; its top ten account for around 32%. The data stem from a study of T cell repertoires in cytomegalovirus infection. V dropped 7 bases and J dropped 4 bases, with 20 bases sitting between them. This CDR3 has 15 amino acids. Germline V gene lookup returns CDR1 MDHEN and CDR2 SYDVKM. This clonotype was sampled from a human donor in good health (CMV status not recorded). Some clones in this sample may be carry-over from other donors' samples. Input material: PBMCs, sequenced either directly or after in vitro stimulation (not recorded which). The rearrangement uses TRBV28 and TRBJ2-7; possibly TRBD2 for D (5 bases). CDR3 bases: TGTGCCAGCACCCCCGGAGGCAATATGAAGTACGAGCAGTACGTC. This gives the protein CASTPGGNMKYEQYV.